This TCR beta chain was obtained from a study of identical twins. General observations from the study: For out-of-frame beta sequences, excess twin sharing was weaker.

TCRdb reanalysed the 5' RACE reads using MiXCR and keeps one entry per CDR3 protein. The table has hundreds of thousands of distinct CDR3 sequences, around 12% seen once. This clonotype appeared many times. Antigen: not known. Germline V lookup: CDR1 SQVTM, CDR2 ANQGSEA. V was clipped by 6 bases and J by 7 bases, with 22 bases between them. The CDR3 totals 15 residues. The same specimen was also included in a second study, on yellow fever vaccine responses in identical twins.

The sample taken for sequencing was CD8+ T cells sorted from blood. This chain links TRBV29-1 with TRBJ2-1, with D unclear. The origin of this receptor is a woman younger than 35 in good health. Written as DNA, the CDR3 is TGCAGCGTAGCCGTTCGGGTCAGTGGTTCTAATGAGCAGTTCTTC. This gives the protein CSVAVRVSGSNEQFF.